The table lists the clone carrying this T cell receptor (beta chain) with many counts. The antigen remains unidentified. Each cDNA molecule carried a unique molecular identifier. Each CDR3 protein gets one entry after TCRdb re-called the 5' RACE reads with MiXCR. The table records tens of thousands of distinct CDR3 sequences, approximately 4.6% of them present only once. This entry comes from a study of early T cells in non-severe SARS-CoV-2 infection. Study-level background: Bulk RNA from unsorted whole blood was sequenced; chains were unpaired. Study-wide findings and caveats: The matching step, a VDJdb search, favored anti-spike CD8 responses and missed private and CD4 specificities.

The V gene's germline CDR1 is SEHNR and CDR2 FQNEAQ (reference sequence). The CDR3 has 11 residues. Trimming removed 4 bases from V and 5 bases from J, with 4 bases in between. The V gene is TRBV7-9, the J gene TRBJ2-3; D is undetermined. The sample was whole blood. The origin of this receptor is an adult who was a healthcare worker with PCR-confirmed SARS-CoV-2 infection or an uninfected control (not recorded which). The CDR3 DNA follows: TGTGCCAGCAGCTCACAAGATACGCAGTATTTT. It translates to CASSSQDTQYF.